Listed here is a single TCR beta chain. Sequencing was performed with immunoSEQ multiplex PCR; in TCRdb, only in-frame clones are kept and a portion is missing. Among approximately 170,000 clones, 88% were seen once, and the ten largest hold roughly 9%. This entry belongs to a study of blood T cell repertoires in COVID-19. Whole-study context: Acute and convalescent COVID-19 specimens originated in the United States, Italy and Spain. PBMCs, B-cell-depleted T cells, or T cells were the source of the cDNA or gDNA that made up the material.

This TCR was sampled from a woman between 18 and 30 years old who had recovered from COVID-19. Sequencing used PBMCs or T cells enriched from blood (not recorded which).

The CDR3 DNA sequence: TGCAGCGTGGGGGGACAGGGGTATGAGCAGTTCTTC. It codes for CSVGGQGYEQFF. The chain recombines TRBV29-1 with TRBJ2-1, with 10 bases lining up with TRBD1. The CDR3 is 12 amino acids. V was pared by 6 bases and J by 8 bases, with 4 bases of the junction left unmatched. Germline V gives CDR1 SQVTM, CDR2 ANQGSEA.